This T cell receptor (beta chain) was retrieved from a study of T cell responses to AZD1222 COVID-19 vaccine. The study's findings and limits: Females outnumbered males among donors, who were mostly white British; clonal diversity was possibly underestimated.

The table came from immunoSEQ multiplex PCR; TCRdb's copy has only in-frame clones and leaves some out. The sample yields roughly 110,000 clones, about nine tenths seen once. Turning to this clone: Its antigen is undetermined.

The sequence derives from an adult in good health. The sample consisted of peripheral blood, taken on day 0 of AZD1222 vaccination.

CDR3 residues: CASSQVVGTHYGYTF. In nucleotides, the CDR3 is TGCGCCAGCAGCCAGGTCGTCGGCACACACTATGGCTACACCTTC. V is TRBV4-1 and J is TRBJ1-2; the D is unclear. The V and J ends lost 3 bases and 3 bases respectively, with 14 bases between them. CDR1 MGHRA and CDR2 YSYEKL come from the germline V gene. There are 15 residues in the CDR3.